One sample yielded the 19 T cell receptor beta chains listed below, sequenced in a study of cytomegalovirus exposure and HLA in healthy donors (dated by TCRdb to 2016 to 2017). The library was obtained by the immunoSEQ multiplex PCR assay. Sourced from immuneACCESS, this table was stored by TCRdb with only in-frame sequences that have V and J called. A share of the clones is absent; for the studies checked, an unresolved V gene accounts for under half, and the remainder has no known explanation. The sample records approximately 58,000 clones, around 94% of which are singletons. Approximately 2.1% of the sample is taken by the ten largest. The sequenced material came from PBMCs. The receptor source for this set is a man between 18 and 29 years old in good health and CMV-seronegative.

The genes are TRBV4-3 and TRBJ2-3; a weak D match, TRBD1 (5 bases). CDR1 is LGHNA, CDR2 YSLEER, per germline. This CDR3 spans 14 amino acids. The ends were cut back, 4 bases at V and 5 bases at J, with 13 bases in the middle. The CDR3 coding sequence is TGCGCCAGCAGCCCCCAAGGGGTATTAGATACGCAGTATTTT. Translating it yields CASSPQGVLDTQYF.

The chain uses TRBV19 and TRBJ1-2, with 7 bases aligning to TRBD1. After removal of 7 bases from V and 9 bases from J, the junction contained 17 bases not matched to a gene. The germline CDR1 and CDR2 sequences are LNHDA and SQIVND (reference sequence). CDR3 length: 15 amino acids. The DNA for the CDR3 is TGTGCCAGTACCGGGACAGTCAGTTCCTACGAGCGCTACACCTTC. It encodes CASTGTVSSYERYTF.

J is TRBJ2-5 and V is TRBV5-6, with D possibly being TRBD1 (5 bases). V was pared by 2 bases and J by 5 bases, with 16 bases between. CDR3 size: 15 residues. CDR1 and CDR2 from the germline V gene are SGHDT and YYEEEE. The CDR3 reads CASSFRQPIMETQYF. CDR3 in DNA: TGTGCCAGCAGCTTTCGACAGCCAATTATGGAGACCCAGTACTTC.

This clone has just a few counts. The chain joins TRBV2 to TRBJ2-7; D remains unclear. The V end was cut by 3 bases, the J end by 5 bases, with 5 bases between. Looked up from germline, CDR1 is SNHLY and CDR2 is FYNNEI. CDR3 length equals 11 residues. DNA of the CDR3: TGTGCCAGCAGTGAGGAGAACGAGCAGTACTTC. Protein: CASSEENEQYF.

The chain recombines TRBV19 with TRBJ1-4, with D possibly matching TRBD1 (6 bases). CDR1 and CDR2 (germline): LNHDA, SQIVND (reference sequence). V lost 3 bases and J lost 4, with 12 bases in between. The CDR3 loop spans 15 amino acids. The CDR3 sequence is CASSIGAGDNEKLFF. CDR3 bases: TGTGCCAGTAGTATCGGGGCAGGGGATAATGAAAAACTGTTTTTT. Variable domain in full (rest from reference TRBV19 and TRBJ1-4): DGGITQSPKYLFRKEGQNVTLSCEQNLNHDAMYWYRQDPGQGLRLIYYSQIVNDFQKGDIAEGYSVSREKKESFPLTVTSAQKNPTAFYLCASSIGAGDNEKLFFGSGTQLSVL.

The genes are TRBV7-9 and TRBJ2-1, with D perhaps TRBD2 (6 bases). The CDR3 length is 15 residues. With 0 bases removed from V and 0 bases from J, the gap between germline ends came to 6 bases. Germline CDR1 and CDR2: SEHNR and FQNEAQ (reference sequence). The DNA for the CDR3 is TGTGCCAGCAGCTTAGCCGGGAGCTCCTACAATGAGCAGTTCTTC. Amino acid sequence: CASSLAGSSYNEQFF.

The genes are TRBV5-5 and TRBJ2-3; D is unresolved. This CDR3 contains 13 residues. CDR1 and CDR2 (germline): SGHKS, YYEKEE (reference sequence). V was trimmed by 4 bases and J by 4 bases, leaving 10 bases between them. CDR3 nucleotide sequence: TGTGCCAGCAGCCCCGGGTGGCCAGATACGCAGTATTTT. It encodes CASSPGWPDTQYF.

This clone was observed a single time. This chain links TRBV25-1 with TRBJ2-6, with D perhaps matching TRBD1 (6 bases). CDR1 and CDR2 (germline): MGHDK, SYGVNS. The CDR3 loop spans 16 amino acids. V lost 2 bases, J lost 0 bases, and 8 bases lay in between. CDR3 region: CASSEQGFSGANVLTF. The CDR3 DNA follows: TGTGCCAGCAGTGAACAGGGGTTCTCTGGGGCCAACGTCCTGACTTTC.

This clone was seen just once. The chain recombines TRBV4-1 with TRBJ2-7; no clear D. From germline, CDR1 is MGHRA and CDR2 YSYEKL. The CDR3 consists of 14 residues. V was pared by 4 bases and J by 1 base, with 11 bases between. In nucleotides, the CDR3 is TGCGCCAGCAGCCTTGGAGAGAGATCCTACGAGCAGTACTTC. Translated: CASSLGERSYEQYF.

J is TRBJ2-7 and V is TRBV6-5, with TRBD2 identical over 7 bases. The length of the CDR3 is 13 residues. CDR1 and CDR2 (germline): MNHEY, SVGAGI. Unmatched junction bases numbered 7, after V lost 8 bases and J lost 3 bases. This chain's CDR3 is CASRAGEIYEQYF. In DNA, the CDR3 is TGTGCCAGCCGGGCGGGAGAGATCTACGAGCAGTACTTC.

The V gene is TRBV28, the J gene TRBJ1-1; D unclear. This CDR3 is 18 amino acids long. Germline V gene lookup returns CDR1 MDHEN and CDR2 SYDVKM. The V end was cut by 7 bases, the J end by 0 bases, with 24 bases between. CDR3: CASNPPPGKWPVNTEAFF. The DNA for the CDR3 is TGTGCCAGCAACCCCCCCCCAGGCAAATGGCCCGTGAACACTGAAGCTTTCTTT. The variable domain in full, completed from reference TRBV28 and TRBJ1-1, reads DVKVTQSSRYLVKRTGEKVFLECVQDMDHENMFWYRQDPGLGLRLIYFSYDVKMKEKGDIPEGYSVSREKKERFSLILESASTNQTSMYLCASNPPPGKWPVNTEAFFGQGTRLTVV.

The chain carries TRBV7-8 and TRBJ2-1; D not resolved. The V and J ends lost 3 bases and 0 bases respectively, with 9 bases between them. Germline CDR1 reads SGHVS; CDR2 reads FQNEAQ. The CDR3 has 15 amino acids. The CDR3 bases are TGTGCCAGCAGCTTTTCACTGAGCTCCTACAATGAGCAGTTCTTC. Protein sequence: CASSFSLSSYNEQFF. The full variable domain, in which reference TRBV7-8 and TRBJ2-1 provide the parts outside the CDR3, is GAGVSQSPRYKVAKRGQDVALRCDPISGHVSLFWYQQALGQGPEFLTYFQNEAQLDKSGLPSDRFFAERPEGSVSTLKIQRTQQEDSAVYLCASSFSLSSYNEQFFGPGTRLTVL.

This chain uses TRBV7-8 with TRBJ2-5; a possible D gene is TRBD1 (6 bases). The J call may be in error: the DNA end matches TRBJ2-7 better. CDR1 is SGHVS, CDR2 FQNEAQ, per germline. The CDR3 sequence is 13 residues long. The CDR3 DNA reads TGTGCCAGCAGCTTAGGGACAGCTTACGAGCAGTACTTC. Its translation is CASSLGTAYEQYF.

The rearrangement joins TRBV9 to TRBJ2-3; TRBD2 agrees at 11 bases. The CDR3 totals 18 residues. J gave up 3 bases and V 0 bases, and 9 bases lay outside the gene matches. CDR1 is SGDLS and CDR2 is YYNGEE in the germline V gene. As DNA, the CDR3 is TGTGCCAGCAGCGTAGACCCTACTAGCGGGGGAGGGACAGATACGCAGTATTTT. Residues: CASSVDPTSGGGTDTQYF.

The genes are TRBV7-6 and TRBJ2-3; no clear D. The CDR3 consists of 15 residues. Germline CDR1 and CDR2: SGHVS and FNYEAQ. V was cut by 5 bases and J by 2 bases, with 14 bases left in between. The CDR3 reads CASSPTSYDTDTQYF. CDR3 DNA: TGTGCCAGCAGCCCTACGTCGTACGACACAGATACGCAGTATTTT.

J is TRBJ2-1 and V is TRBV5-1; D might be TRBD2 (5 bases). V gave up 3 bases and J gave up 0 bases, with 13 bases separating them. The germline V gene encodes CDR1 SGHRS and CDR2 YFSETQ. The length of the CDR3 is 16 residues. The CDR3 here is CASSSDLGSSYNEQFF. The DNA for the CDR3 is TGCGCCAGCAGCTCAGATCTGGGGAGCTCCTACAATGAGCAGTTCTTC. Complete variable domain (other parts from reference TRBV5-1 and TRBJ2-1): KAGVTQTPRYLIKTRGQQVTLSCSPISGHRSVSWYQQTPGQGLQFLFEYFSETQRNKGNFPGRFSGRQFSNSRSEMNVSTLELGDSALYLCASSSDLGSSYNEQFFGPGTRLTVL.

The count of this clone is one. The J gene is TRBJ2-2, the V gene TRBV5-1; maybe TRBD1 (7 bases). CDR1 and CDR2 from the germline V gene are SGHRS and YFSETQ. This CDR3 comprises 16 residues. V lost 3 bases and J 4 bases, leaving 16 bases between the germline ends. The DNA of the CDR3 is TGCGCCAGCAGCTCGGGAGACAGGGCGGGCACCGGGGAGCTGTTTTTT. Translation gives CASSSGDRAGTGELFF.

This sequence joins TRBV9 and TRBJ2-1; 7 nucleotides agree with TRBD2. The ends lost 0 bases at V and 10 bases at J; junction bases unmatched: 10. This CDR3 contains 15 residues. Germline loops: CDR1 SGDLS, CDR2 YYNGEE. The CDR3 region has the DNA TGTGCCAGCAGCGTAGAGGCTAGCGGCCTCCGGGAGCAGTTCTTC. The encoded protein is CASSVEASGLREQFF.

CDR3 loop: CASSNTRHTGELFF. The CDR3 DNA follows: TGTGCCAGCAGCAATACTAGACACACCGGGGAGCTGTTTTTT. The rearrangement uses TRBV7-2 and TRBJ2-2; a weak D match, TRBD2 (5 bases). The CDR3 runs to 14 residues. Deletions cut 5 bases from V and 3 bases from J, with 10 bases between. Germline CDR1 SGHTA, CDR2 FQGNSA. The full variable domain, with the rest looked up from reference TRBV7-2 and TRBJ2-2, is GAGVSQSPSNKVTEKGKDVELRCDPISGHTALYWYRQSLGQGLEFLIYFQGNSAPDKSGLPSDRFSAERTGGSVSTLTIQRTQQEDSAVYLCASSNTRHTGELFFGEGSRLTVL.